The clone carrying this T cell receptor beta chain has a count of ten or more. RNA transcripts served as template for amplifying TCR beta CDR3 sequences. Investigators did first-round RT-PCR with HTBI primers, then second-round multiplex PCR. Each CDR3 protein is one row after TCRdb ran MiXCR on the multiplex PCR reads. The table lists approximately 460,000 distinct CDR3 sequences, 13% to 15% of them singletons. This sample was taken from a study of Graves' ophthalmopathy and Graves' hyperthyroidism. CDR1 and CDR2 (germline): SQVTM, ANQGSEA. The J segment lost 4 bases and the V segment lost 6 bases, leaving 2 bases of the junction unmatched. The CDR3 has 11 amino acids.

The chain links TRBV29-1 to TRBJ1-2; 7 nucleotides agree with TRBD1. This TCR was sampled from a woman in her thirties with Graves' ophthalmopathy. The sequencing input was blood. In DNA, the CDR3 is TGCAGCGTGCGGGACAGCTATGGCTACACCTTC. Protein: CSVRDSYGYTF.